Listed below are T cell receptor beta chains from one sample, sequenced in a study of blood T cell repertoires in COVID-19. Method: immunoSEQ multiplex PCR; TCRdb's copy keeps in-frame clones and lacks some. The profile shows around 280,000 clones, around four fifths of them singletons. Sample: peripheral blood. The receptor set was obtained from a woman in her forties or fifties with active or convalescent COVID-19. The conserved cysteine and the conserved F or W are not part of the CDR3 here. The order of the fields is CDR3 protein, V gene, clone size, D gene. The D gene is left open where the match is weak. Size is omitted from some rows. Given values are once, few, many or a class for expanded clones.

ASSQEDRFQPQH,TRBV4-2,.,TRBD1
ASSLRGNQPQH,TRBV7-9,.,.
ASSENRVSEQY,TRBV6-1,once,.
ATSAQFAGGRGTQY,TRBV15,.,.
SVMEGGLNTEAF,TRBV29-1,.,.
ASSFQGWGGDTEAF,TRBV7-9,.,.
ASSAYFGLVSIEQF,TRBV25-1,.,TRBD2
ASSQDLAGISGNTIY,TRBV14,.,.
ASRPAGGPYEQY,TRBV6-5,.,.
ASSPSIQGDVALH,TRBV18,.,TRBD1
ATSREAGYNEKLF,TRBV15,.,.
ASSLVSGGIDEQY,TRBV7-9,once,TRBD1
ASSKTGLDGYT,TRBV6-5,.,TRBD1
ASSLAGGTSGTNEQF,TRBV7-7,.,TRBD2
ASKTGNQPQH,TRBV27,.,TRBD1
ASSLALAGGGDTQY,TRBV7-9,.,TRBD2
ASSWRTGGLYEQY,TRBV7-9,.,TRBD1
ASSVEGTGNTIY,TRBV9,.,.
SVVVGGVNAEAF,TRBV29-1,.,.
ATSDLRSSTGETQY,TRBV24-1,.,.
SVGTGGARATEAF,TRBV29-1,.,TRBD1
ATAEEGDQPQH,TRBV19,.,.
SASSAGAPSGNQPQH,TRBV20-1,.,.
ASSPEPLPNTGELF,TRBV5-4,.,.
ASSRITLSNQPQH,TRBV28,.,.
ASSPDRLNYGYT,TRBV4-2,.,.
AWSVSGYGYT,TRBV30,.,.
ASGPLQGTINTGELF,TRBV14,once,.
ASSQVRGGYGYT,TRBV3-1/TRBV3-2,.,.
ASASMETQY,TRBV19,.,.
ASSLATGLGYT,TRBV12-3/TRBV12-4,few,.
ASSLVSGWNSPLH,TRBV7-9,.,.
ASSTRERRGNTEAF,TRBV7-9,.,.
ASSFPLVEEQF,TRBV7-2,.,.
ASSLTSGVVDTQY,TRBV5-1,.,TRBD2
ASSLALSSGTFVYNEQF,TRBV7-9,.,TRBD2
ASSAQQGSPLH,TRBV6-4,.,TRBD1
ASSLPGVNEQF,TRBV7-6,.,.
ASSLSGREVYEQY,TRBV7-2,.,TRBD2
ASSPIGQGLNTEAF,TRBV5-1,.,TRBD1
ASTDPGSSYNEQF,TRBV19,.,.
ASSRTSGDNEQF,TRBV6-5,.,TRBD2
ASSIDRARDIQY,TRBV19,.,.
ASSEQTGLAGNTIY,TRBV5-1,.,TRBD1
ASSLASVTGELF,TRBV28,.,.
SVLRGRRNTEAF,TRBV29-1,.,.
ASSEYPGKSNQPQH,TRBV10-1,.,.
ASSPLMGSSETQY,TRBV5-1,.,.
ASSVADSYYEQY,TRBV9,.,.
ASSFWDRQETQY,TRBV27,.,TRBD1
ASSLSSRERKY,TRBV27,.,.
ASGLAGEEVYEQY,TRBV6-5,.,TRBD2
ASSLGLGAVTDTQY,TRBV5-6,.,.